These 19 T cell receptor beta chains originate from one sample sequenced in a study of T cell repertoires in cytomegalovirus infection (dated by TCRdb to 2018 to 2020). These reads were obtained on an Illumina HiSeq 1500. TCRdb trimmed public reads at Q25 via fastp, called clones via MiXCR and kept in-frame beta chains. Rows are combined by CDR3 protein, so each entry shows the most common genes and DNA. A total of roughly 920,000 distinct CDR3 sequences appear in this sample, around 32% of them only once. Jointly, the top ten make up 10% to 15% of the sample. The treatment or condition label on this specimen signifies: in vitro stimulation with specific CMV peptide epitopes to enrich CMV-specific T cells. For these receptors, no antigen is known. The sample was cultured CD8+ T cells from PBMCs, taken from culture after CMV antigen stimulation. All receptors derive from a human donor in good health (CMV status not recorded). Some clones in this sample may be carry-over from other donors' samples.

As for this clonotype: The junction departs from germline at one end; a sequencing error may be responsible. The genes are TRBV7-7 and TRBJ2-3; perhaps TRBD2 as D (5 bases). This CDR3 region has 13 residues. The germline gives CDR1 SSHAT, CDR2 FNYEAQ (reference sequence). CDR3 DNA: TGTGCTAGCAGCTATTCCGGGGAACTGACGCAGTATTTT. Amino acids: CASSYSGELTQYF.

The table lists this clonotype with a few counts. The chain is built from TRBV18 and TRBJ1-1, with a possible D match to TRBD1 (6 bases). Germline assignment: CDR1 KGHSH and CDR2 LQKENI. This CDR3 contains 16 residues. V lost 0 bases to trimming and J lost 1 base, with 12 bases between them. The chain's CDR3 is CASSPPRTAPNTEAFF. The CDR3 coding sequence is TGTGCCAGCTCACCACCTCGGACAGCCCCGAACACTGAAGCTTTCTTT. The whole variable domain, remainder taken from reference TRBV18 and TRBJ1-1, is NAGVMQNPRHLVRRRGQEARLRCSPMKGHSHVYWYRQLPEEGLKFMVYLQKENIIDESGMPKERFSAEFPKEGPSILRIQQVVRGDSAAYFCASSPPRTAPNTEAFFGQGTRLTVV.

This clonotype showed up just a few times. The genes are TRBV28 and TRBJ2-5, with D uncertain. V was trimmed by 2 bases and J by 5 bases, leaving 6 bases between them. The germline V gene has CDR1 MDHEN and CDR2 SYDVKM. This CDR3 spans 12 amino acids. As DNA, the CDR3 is TGTGCCAGCAGTTTAGACCCGGAGACCCAGTACTTC. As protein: CASSLDPETQYF.

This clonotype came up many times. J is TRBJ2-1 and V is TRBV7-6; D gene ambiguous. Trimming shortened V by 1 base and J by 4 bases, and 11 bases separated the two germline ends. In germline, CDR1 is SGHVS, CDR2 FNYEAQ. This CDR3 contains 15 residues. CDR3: CASSLGTTTYNEQFF. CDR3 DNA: TGTGCCAGCAGCTTAGGTACTACCACTTACAATGAGCAGTTCTTC. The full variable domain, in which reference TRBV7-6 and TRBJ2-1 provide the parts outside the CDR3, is GAGVSQSPRYKVTKRGQDVALRCDPISGHVSLYWYRQALGQGPEFLTYFNYEAQQDKSGLPNDRFSAERPEGSISTLTIQRTEQRDSAMYRCASSLGTTTYNEQFFGPGTRLTVL.

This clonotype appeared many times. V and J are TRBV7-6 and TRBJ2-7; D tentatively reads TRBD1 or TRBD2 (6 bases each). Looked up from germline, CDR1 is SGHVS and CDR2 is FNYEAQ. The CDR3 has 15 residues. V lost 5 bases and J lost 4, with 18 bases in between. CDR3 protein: CASSTEGGWIYEQYF. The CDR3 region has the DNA TGTGCCAGCAGCACGGAGGGGGGTTGGATATACGAGCAGTACTTC. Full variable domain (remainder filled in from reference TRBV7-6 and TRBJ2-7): GAGVSQSPRYKVTKRGQDVALRCDPISGHVSLYWYRQALGQGPEFLTYFNYEAQQDKSGLPNDRFSAERPEGSISTLTIQRTEQRDSAMYRCASSTEGGWIYEQYFGPGTRLTVT.

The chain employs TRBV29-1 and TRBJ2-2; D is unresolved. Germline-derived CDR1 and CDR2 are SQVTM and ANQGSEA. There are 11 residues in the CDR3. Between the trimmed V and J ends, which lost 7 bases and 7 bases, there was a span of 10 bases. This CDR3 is CSAPMGGELFF. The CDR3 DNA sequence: TGCAGCGCCCCCATGGGCGGGGAGCTGTTTTTT.

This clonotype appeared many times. DNA for the CDR3: TGTGCCAGCAGTCCTGACAGGGCTAACGGCTACACCTTC. Its translation: CASSPDRANGYTF. The V and J genes are TRBV27 and TRBJ1-2; TRBD1 matches 7 bases. The V segment lost 5 bases and the J segment 8 bases; nucleotides outside the gene matches: 8. The CDR3 consists of 13 residues. Germline CDR1 MNHEY, CDR2 SMNVEV (reference sequence).

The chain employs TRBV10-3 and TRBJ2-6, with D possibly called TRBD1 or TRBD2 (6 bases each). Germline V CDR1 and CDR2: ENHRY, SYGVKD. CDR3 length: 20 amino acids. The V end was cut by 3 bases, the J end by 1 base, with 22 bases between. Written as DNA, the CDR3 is TGTGCCATCAGTGAATTCCTACCACAGGGAGGTGGGTCTGGGGCCAACGTCCTGACTTTC. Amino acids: CAISEFLPQGGGSGANVLTF.

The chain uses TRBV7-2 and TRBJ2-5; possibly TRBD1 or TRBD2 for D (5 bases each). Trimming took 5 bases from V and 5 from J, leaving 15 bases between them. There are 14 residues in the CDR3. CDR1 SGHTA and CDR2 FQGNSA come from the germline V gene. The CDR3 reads CASSDPGPRETQYF. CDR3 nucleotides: TGTGCCAGCAGCGACCCGGGACCGAGGGAGACCCAGTACTTC.

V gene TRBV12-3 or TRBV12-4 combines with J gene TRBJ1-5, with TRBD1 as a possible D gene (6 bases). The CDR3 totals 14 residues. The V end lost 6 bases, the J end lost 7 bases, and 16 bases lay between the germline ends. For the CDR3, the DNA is TGTGCCAGCAGCACTGACAGGCGCCGGCAGCCCCAGCATTTT. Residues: CASSTDRRRQPQHF.

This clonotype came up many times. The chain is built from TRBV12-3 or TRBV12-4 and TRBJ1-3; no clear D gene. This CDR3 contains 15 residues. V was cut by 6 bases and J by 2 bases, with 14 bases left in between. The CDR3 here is CASRIRGKAGNTIYF. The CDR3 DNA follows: TGTGCCAGCAGGATCAGAGGGAAAGCTGGAAACACCATATATTTT.

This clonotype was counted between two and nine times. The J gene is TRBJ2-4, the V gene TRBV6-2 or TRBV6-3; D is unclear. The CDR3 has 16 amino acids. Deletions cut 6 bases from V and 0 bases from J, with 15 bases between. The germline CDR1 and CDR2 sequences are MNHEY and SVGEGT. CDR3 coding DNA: TGTGCCAGCAGCGCCCGGACGGATCTAGCCAAAAACATTCAGTACTTC. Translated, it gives CASSARTDLAKNIQYF.

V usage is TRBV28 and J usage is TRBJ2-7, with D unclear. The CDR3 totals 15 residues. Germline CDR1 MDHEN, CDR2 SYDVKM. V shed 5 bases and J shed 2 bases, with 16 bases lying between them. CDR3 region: CASSGPSSSPYEQYV. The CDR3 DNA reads TGTGCCAGCAGTGGCCCCAGTTCCTCTCCCTACGAGCAGTACGTC.

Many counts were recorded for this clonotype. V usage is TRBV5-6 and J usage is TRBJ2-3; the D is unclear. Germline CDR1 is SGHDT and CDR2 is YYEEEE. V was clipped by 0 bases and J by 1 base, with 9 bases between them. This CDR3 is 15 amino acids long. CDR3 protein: CASSLGRGGTDTQYF. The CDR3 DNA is TGTGCCAGCAGCTTGGGCCGAGGAGGCACAGATACGCAGTATTTT.

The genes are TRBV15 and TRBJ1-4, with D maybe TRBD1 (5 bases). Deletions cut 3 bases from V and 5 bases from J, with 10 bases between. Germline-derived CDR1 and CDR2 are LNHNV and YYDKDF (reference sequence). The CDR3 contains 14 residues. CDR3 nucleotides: TGTGCCACCAGCAGCTGGGGGGAGAATGAAAAACTGTTTTTT. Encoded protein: CATSSWGENEKLFF.

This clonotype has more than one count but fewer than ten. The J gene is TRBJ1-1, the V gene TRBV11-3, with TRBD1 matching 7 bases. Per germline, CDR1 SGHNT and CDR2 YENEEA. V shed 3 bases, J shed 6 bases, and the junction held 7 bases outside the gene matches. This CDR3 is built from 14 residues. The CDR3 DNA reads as TGTGCCAGCAGCTTGAGGACAGGAGGTCCTGAAGCTTTCTTT. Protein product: CASSLRTGGPEAFF.

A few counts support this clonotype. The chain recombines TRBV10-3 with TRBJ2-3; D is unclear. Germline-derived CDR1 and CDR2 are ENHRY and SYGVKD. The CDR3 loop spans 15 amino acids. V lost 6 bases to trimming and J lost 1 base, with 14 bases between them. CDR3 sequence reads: CAIRKRIEGTDTQYF. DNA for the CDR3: TGTGCCATCAGGAAAAGGATAGAGGGCACAGATACGCAGTATTTT.

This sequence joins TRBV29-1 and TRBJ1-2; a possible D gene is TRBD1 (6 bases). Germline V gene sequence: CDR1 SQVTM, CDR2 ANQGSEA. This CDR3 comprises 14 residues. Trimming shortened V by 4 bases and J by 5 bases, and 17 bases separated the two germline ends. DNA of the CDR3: TGCAGCGTTGGGGCCGGGGGCGCAAGTTATGGCTACACCTTC. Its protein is CSVGAGGASYGYTF.

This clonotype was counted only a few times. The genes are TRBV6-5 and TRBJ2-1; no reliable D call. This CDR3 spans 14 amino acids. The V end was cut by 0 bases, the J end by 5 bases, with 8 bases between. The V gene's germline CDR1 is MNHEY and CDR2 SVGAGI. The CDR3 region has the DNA TGTGCCAGCAGTTACTCCAACGCCCACAATGAGCAGTTCTTC. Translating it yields CASSYSNAHNEQFF.